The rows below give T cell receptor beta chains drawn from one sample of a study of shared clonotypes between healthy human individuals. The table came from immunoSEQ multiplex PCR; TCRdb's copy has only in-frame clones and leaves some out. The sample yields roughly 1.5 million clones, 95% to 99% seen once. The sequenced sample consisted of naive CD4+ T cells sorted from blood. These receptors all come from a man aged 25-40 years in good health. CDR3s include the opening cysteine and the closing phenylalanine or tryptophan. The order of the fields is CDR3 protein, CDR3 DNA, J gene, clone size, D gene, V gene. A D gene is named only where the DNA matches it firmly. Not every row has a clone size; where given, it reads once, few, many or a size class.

CDR3aa: CASSLAGGSYEQYF
CDR3nt: TGTGCCAGCAGCCTAGCGGGAGGGTCCTACGAGCAGTACTTC
j_gene: TRBJ2-7
abundance: NA
d_gene: TRBD2
v_gene: TRBV7-9

CDR3aa: CASSLMSAGRYEQYF
CDR3nt: TGTGCCAGTAGCCTAATGTCCGCAGGGAGATACGAGCAGTACTTC
j_gene: TRBJ2-7
abundance: NA
d_gene: NA
v_gene: TRBV19

CDR3aa: CASSAKGLWETQYF
CDR3nt: TGTGCCAGCAGTGCTAAGGGGTTATGGGAGACCCAGTACTTC
j_gene: TRBJ2-5
abundance: NA
d_gene: NA
v_gene: TRBV28

CDR3aa: CASSLLGLAGKWSGETQYF
CDR3nt: TGTGCCAGCAGTTTATTGGGACTAGCGGGAAAGTGGTCCGGAGAGACCCAGTACTTC
j_gene: TRBJ2-5
abundance: NA
d_gene: TRBD2
v_gene: TRBV28

CDR3aa: CASSEGGLRSNQPQHF
CDR3nt: TGTGCCAGCAGTGAAGGAGGGCTTAGGAGCAATCAGCCCCAGCATTTT
j_gene: TRBJ1-5
abundance: NA
d_gene: NA
v_gene: TRBV2

CDR3aa: CASRISGSGTDTQYF
CDR3nt: TGTGCCAGCAGAATTAGCGGGAGCGGGACAGATACGCAGTATTTT
j_gene: TRBJ2-3
abundance: NA
d_gene: TRBD2
v_gene: TRBV6-5

CDR3aa: CASSLSAGELFF
CDR3nt: TGCGCCAGCAGCTTGTCTGCCGGGGAGCTGTTTTTT
j_gene: TRBJ2-2
abundance: once
d_gene: NA
v_gene: TRBV5-1

CDR3aa: CAISERTGGYEGETQYF
CDR3nt: TGTGCCATCAGTGAGAGGACAGGGGGCTATGAGGGAGAGACCCAGTACTTC
j_gene: TRBJ2-5
abundance: NA
d_gene: TRBD1
v_gene: TRBV10-3

CDR3aa: CASAAPKGQPQHF
CDR3nt: TGTGCCAGCGCCGCTCCCAAAGGGCAGCCCCAGCATTTT
j_gene: TRBJ1-5
abundance: NA
d_gene: NA
v_gene: TRBV28

CDR3aa: CASSEPGLRVQYF
CDR3nt: TGTGCCAGCAGTGAACCGGGACTCCGAGTGCAGTACTTC
j_gene: TRBJ2-7
abundance: NA
d_gene: NA
v_gene: TRBV2

CDR3aa: CASSLGKGRTASGANVLTF
CDR3nt: TGTGCCAGCAGCTTAGGAAAGGGTCGAACGGCCTCTGGGGCCAACGTCCTGACTTTC
j_gene: TRBJ2-6
abundance: NA
d_gene: NA
v_gene: TRBV13

CDR3aa: CASSLGASMNTEAFF
CDR3nt: TGCGCCAGCAGCTTGGGGGCCAGTATGAACACTGAAGCTTTCTTT
j_gene: TRBJ1-1
abundance: NA
d_gene: NA
v_gene: TRBV5-1

CDR3aa: CASSRTASYEQYF
CDR3nt: TGTGCCAGCAGTCGGACAGCCTCCTACGAGCAGTACTTC
j_gene: TRBJ2-7
abundance: NA
d_gene: NA
v_gene: TRBV6-1

CDR3aa: CASSRLAASYNEQFF
CDR3nt: TGTGCCAGCAGCCGATTAGCGGCTTCCTACAATGAGCAGTTCTTC
j_gene: TRBJ2-1
abundance: NA
d_gene: NA
v_gene: TRBV7-9

CDR3aa: CAWSVGTGHSYEQYF
CDR3nt: TGTGCCTGGAGTGTAGGGACAGGGCACTCCTACGAGCAGTACTTC
j_gene: TRBJ2-7
abundance: NA
d_gene: TRBD1
v_gene: TRBV30

CDR3aa: CSVIRGGAYGYTF
CDR3nt: TGCAGCGTGATTCGTGGGGGGGCCTATGGCTACACCTTC
j_gene: TRBJ1-2
abundance: NA
d_gene: NA
v_gene: TRBV29-1

CDR3aa: CASSVADLGEQFF
CDR3nt: TGTGCCAGCAGCGTAGCGGATCTAGGGGAGCAGTTCTTC
j_gene: TRBJ2-1
abundance: NA
d_gene: NA
v_gene: TRBV9

CDR3aa: CASSPRTGGDGYTF
CDR3nt: TGTGCCAGCAGTCCTAGGACAGGGGGGGATGGCTACACCTTC
j_gene: TRBJ1-2
abundance: once
d_gene: TRBD1
v_gene: TRBV5-4

CDR3aa: CASSSRGGYGYTF
CDR3nt: TGCGCCAGCAGCTCCCGTGGAGGGTATGGCTACACCTTC
j_gene: TRBJ1-2
abundance: NA
d_gene: NA
v_gene: TRBV5-1

CDR3aa: CASSFGDRNTGELFF
CDR3nt: TGTGCCAGCAGCTTCGGGGACAGGAACACCGGGGAGCTGTTTTTT
j_gene: TRBJ2-2
abundance: NA
d_gene: TRBD1
v_gene: TRBV28

CDR3aa: CASSLSEAGGPIQYF
CDR3nt: TGTGCCAGCAGCTTATCGGAAGCGGGAGGACCCATTCAGTACTTC
j_gene: TRBJ2-4
abundance: NA
d_gene: TRBD2
v_gene: TRBV11-2

CDR3aa: CASSPPSSGISNEQFF
CDR3nt: TGTGCCAGCTCACCACCGTCCAGCGGGATTTCCAATGAGCAGTTCTTC
j_gene: TRBJ2-1
abundance: NA
d_gene: TRBD2
v_gene: TRBV18

CDR3aa: CASRLARSSYEQYF
CDR3nt: TGCGCCAGCAGACTAGCCAGGAGCTCCTACGAGCAGTACTTC
j_gene: TRBJ2-7
abundance: NA
d_gene: NA
v_gene: TRBV5-1

CDR3aa: CASSHFGLRDRDGYTF
CDR3nt: TGCGCCAGCAGCCATTTCGGACTACGGGACAGAGATGGCTACACCTTC
j_gene: TRBJ1-2
abundance: NA
d_gene: TRBD1
v_gene: TRBV4-1

CDR3aa: CASSKAGLGSYEQYF
CDR3nt: TGTGCCAGCAGTAAAGCCGGGTTAGGGTCCTACGAGCAGTACTTC
j_gene: TRBJ2-7
abundance: once
d_gene: NA
v_gene: TRBV27

CDR3aa: CASRMDRENIQYF
CDR3nt: TGTGCCAGCAGAATGGACAGGGAAAACATTCAGTACTTC
j_gene: TRBJ2-4
abundance: once
d_gene: TRBD1
v_gene: TRBV6-6

CDR3aa: CASSQGQFQGVIQYF
CDR3nt: TGCGCCAGCAGCCAGGGACAGTTCCAGGGGGTCATTCAGTACTTC
j_gene: TRBJ2-4
abundance: NA
d_gene: TRBD1
v_gene: TRBV5-1

CDR3aa: CASSPVGGDTQYF
CDR3nt: TGTGCCAGTAGTCCCGTTGGGGGAGATACGCAGTATTTT
j_gene: TRBJ2-3
abundance: NA
d_gene: NA
v_gene: TRBV19